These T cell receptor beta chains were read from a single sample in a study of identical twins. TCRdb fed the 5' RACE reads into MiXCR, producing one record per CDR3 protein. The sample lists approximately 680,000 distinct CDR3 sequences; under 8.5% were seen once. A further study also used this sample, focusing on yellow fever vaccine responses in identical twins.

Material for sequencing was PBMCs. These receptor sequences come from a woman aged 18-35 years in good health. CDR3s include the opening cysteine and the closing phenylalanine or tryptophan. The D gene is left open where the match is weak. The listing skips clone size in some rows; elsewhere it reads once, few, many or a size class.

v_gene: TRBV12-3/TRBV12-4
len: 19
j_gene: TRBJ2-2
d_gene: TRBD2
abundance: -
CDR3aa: CACCLLGLAGGFRTGELFF
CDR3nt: TGTGCCTGCTGTTTACTAGGTTTAGCGGGAGGGTTTCGAACCGGGGAGCTGTTTTTT

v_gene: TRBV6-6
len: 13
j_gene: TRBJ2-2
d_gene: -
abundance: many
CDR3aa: CASTPLNTGELFF
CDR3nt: TGTGCCAGCACCCCCCTTAACACCGGGGAGCTGTTTTTT

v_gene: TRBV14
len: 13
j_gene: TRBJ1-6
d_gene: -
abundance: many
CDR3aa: CASSQDSYSPLHF
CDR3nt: TGTGCCAGCAGCCAAGACAGTTATTCACCCCTCCACTTT

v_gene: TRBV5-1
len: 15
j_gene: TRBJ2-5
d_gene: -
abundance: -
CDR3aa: CASSLGPGSEETQYF
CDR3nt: TGCGCCAGCAGCTTGGGTCCGGGGAGCGAGGAGACCCAGTACTTC

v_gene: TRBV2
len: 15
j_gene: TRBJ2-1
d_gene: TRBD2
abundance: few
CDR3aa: CASAPSGGAGDEQFF
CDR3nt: TGTGCCAGCGCCCCTAGCGGGGGGGCCGGCGATGAGCAGTTCTTC

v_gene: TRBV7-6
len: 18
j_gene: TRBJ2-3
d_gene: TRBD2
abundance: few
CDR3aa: CASSFRSSGPSGSDTQYF
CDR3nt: TGTGCCAGCAGCTTTCGGTCCAGCGGGCCTAGCGGCTCGGATACGCAGTATTTT

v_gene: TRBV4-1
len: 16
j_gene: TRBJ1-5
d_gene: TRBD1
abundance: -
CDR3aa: CASSQDPGQGTQPQHF
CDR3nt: TGCGCCAGCAGCCAAGACCCGGGACAGGGGACTCAGCCCCAGCATTTT

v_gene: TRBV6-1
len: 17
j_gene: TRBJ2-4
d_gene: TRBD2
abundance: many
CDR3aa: CASRRISGSNNKNIQYF
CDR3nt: TGTGCCAGCAGGCGCATAAGCGGGAGTAATAACAAAAACATTCAGTACTTC

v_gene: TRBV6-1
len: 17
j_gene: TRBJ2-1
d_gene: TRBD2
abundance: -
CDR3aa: CASSEVGGLAIYNEQFF
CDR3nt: TGTGCCAGCAGTGAAGTGGGGGGACTAGCGATCTACAATGAGCAGTTCTTC

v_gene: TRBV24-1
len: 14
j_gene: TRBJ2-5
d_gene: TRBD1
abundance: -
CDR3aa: CATGQAPYQETQYF
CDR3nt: TGTGCCACCGGACAGGCGCCGTATCAAGAGACCCAGTACTTC

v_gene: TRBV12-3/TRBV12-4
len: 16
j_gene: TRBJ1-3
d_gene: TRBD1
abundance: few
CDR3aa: CASSPNRGLYGNTIYF
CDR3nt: TGTGCCAGCAGCCCGAACAGGGGGCTTTATGGAAACACCATATATTTT

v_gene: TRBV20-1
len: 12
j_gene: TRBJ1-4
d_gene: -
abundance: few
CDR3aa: CSANGLSEKLFF
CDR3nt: TGCAGTGCTAATGGACTCAGTGAAAAACTGTTTTTT

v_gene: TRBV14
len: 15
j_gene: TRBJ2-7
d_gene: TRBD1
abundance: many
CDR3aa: CASSQDLGGGYEQYF
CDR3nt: TGTGCCAGCAGCCAAGATTTAGGGGGCGGTTACGAGCAGTACTTC

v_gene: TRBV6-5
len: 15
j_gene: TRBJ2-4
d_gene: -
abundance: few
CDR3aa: CASSYGELAKNIQYF
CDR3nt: TGTGCCAGCAGTTACGGAGAATTAGCCAAAAACATTCAGTACTTC